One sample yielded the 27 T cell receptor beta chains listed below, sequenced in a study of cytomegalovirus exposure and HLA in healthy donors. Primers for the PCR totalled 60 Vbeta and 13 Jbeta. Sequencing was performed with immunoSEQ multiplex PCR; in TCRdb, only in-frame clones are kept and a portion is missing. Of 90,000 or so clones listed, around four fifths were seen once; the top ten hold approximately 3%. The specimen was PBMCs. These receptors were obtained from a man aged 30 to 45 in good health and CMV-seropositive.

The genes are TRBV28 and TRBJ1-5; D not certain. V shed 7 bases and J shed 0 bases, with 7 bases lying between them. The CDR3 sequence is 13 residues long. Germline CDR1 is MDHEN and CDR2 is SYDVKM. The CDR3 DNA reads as TGTGCCAGCAATAGTAATAGCAATCAGCCCCAGCATTTT. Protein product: CASNSNSNQPQHF.

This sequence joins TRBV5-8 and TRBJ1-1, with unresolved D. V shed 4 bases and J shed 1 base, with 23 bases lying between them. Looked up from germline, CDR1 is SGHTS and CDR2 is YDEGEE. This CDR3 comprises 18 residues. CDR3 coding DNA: TGTGCCAGCAGCCCACCATCCATCCAACTATTTAGGAACACTGAAGCTTTCTTT. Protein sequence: CASSPPSIQLFRNTEAFF.

The CDR3 protein is CASSAPQGKLTDTQYF. CDR3 sequence (DNA): TGTGCCAGCAGTGCGCCTCAGGGGAAACTCACAGATACGCAGTATTTT. The rearrangement links TRBV27 to TRBJ2-3; possible D gene TRBD1, 6 bases. CDR1 MNHEY and CDR2 SMNVEV come from the germline V gene (reference sequence). V was clipped by 5 bases and J by 2 bases, with 17 bases between them. The CDR3 is 16 residues long.

DNA of the CDR3: TGCGCCAGCAAGGGGATCCAGGTCGTGTCCGGGGAGCTGTTTTTT. Amino acid sequence: CASKGIQVVSGELFF. The chain carries TRBV10-1 and TRBJ2-2, with D tentatively TRBD1 (5 bases). V was shortened by 7 bases and J by 6 bases, with 18 bases between the two germline ends. Germline V CDR1 and CDR2: WNHNN, SYGVQD (reference sequence). The CDR3 loop spans 15 amino acids.

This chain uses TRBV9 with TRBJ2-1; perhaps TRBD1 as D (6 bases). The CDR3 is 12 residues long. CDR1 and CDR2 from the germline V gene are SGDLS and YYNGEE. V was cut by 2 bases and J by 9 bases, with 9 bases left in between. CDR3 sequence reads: CASSVGTIEQFF. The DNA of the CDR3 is TGTGCCAGCAGCGTGGGGACAATTGAGCAGTTCTTC. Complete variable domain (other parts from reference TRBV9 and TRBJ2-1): DSGVTQTPKHLITATGQRVTLRCSPRSGDLSVYWYQQSLDQGLQFLIQYYNGEERAKGNILERFSAQQFPDLHSELNLSSLELGDSALYFCASSVGTIEQFFGPGTRLTVL.

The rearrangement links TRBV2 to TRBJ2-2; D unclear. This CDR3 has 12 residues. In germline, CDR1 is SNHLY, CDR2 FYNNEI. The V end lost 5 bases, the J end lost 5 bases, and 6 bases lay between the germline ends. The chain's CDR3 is CASSLDTGELFF. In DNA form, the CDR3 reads TGTGCCAGCAGTTTAGATACCGGGGAGCTGTTTTTT.

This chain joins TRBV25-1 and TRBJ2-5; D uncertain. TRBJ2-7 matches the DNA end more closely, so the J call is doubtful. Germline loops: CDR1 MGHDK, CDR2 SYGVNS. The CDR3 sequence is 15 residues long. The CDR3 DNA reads TGTGCCAGCAGGTCGACCCTAGTGGATACCTACGAGCAGTACTTC. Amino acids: CASRSTLVDTYEQYF.

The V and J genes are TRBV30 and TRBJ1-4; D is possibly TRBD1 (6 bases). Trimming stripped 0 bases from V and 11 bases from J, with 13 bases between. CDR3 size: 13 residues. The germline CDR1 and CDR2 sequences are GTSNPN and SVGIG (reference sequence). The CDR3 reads CAWSVLKGVKLFF. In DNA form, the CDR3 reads TGTGCCTGGAGTGTCCTAAAGGGGGTGAAACTGTTTTTT.

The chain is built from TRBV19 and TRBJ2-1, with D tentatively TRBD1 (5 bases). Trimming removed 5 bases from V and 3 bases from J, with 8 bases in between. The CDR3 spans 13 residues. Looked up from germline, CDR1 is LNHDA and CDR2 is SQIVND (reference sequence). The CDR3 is CASSQGYYNEQFF. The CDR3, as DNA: TGTGCCAGTAGTCAGGGCTACTACAATGAGCAGTTCTTC.

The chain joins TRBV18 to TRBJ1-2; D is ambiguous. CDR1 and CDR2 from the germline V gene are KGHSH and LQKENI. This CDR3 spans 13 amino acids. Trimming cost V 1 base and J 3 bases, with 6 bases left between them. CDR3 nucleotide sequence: TGTGCCAGCTCACCACTGGCAGACTATGGCTACACCTTC. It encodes CASSPLADYGYTF.

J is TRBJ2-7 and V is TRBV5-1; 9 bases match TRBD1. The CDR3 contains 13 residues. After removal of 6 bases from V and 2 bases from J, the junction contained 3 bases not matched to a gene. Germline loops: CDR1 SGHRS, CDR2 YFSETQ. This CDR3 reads CASTRDRAYEQYF. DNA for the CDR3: TGCGCCAGCACACGGGACAGGGCCTACGAGCAGTACTTC.

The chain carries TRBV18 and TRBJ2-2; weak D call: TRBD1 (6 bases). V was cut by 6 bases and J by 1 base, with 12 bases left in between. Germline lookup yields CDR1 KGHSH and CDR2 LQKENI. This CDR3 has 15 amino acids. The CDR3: CASSRDTMNTGELFF. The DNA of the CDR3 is TGTGCCAGCTCCCGGGACACCATGAACACCGGGGAGCTGTTTTTT.

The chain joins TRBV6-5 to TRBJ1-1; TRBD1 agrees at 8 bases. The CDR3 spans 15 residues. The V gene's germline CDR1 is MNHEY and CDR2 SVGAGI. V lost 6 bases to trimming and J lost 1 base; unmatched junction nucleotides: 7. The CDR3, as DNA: TGTGCCAGCAGCGACAGGGACAGGAGGAACACTGAAGCTTTCTTT. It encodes CASSDRDRRNTEAFF.

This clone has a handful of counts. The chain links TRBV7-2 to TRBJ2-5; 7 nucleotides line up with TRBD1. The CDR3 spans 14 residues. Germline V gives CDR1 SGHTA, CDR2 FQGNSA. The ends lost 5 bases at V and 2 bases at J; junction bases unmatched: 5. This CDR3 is CASSPRQGQETQYF. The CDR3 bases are TGTGCCAGCAGCCCTCGACAGGGACAAGAGACCCAGTACTTC.

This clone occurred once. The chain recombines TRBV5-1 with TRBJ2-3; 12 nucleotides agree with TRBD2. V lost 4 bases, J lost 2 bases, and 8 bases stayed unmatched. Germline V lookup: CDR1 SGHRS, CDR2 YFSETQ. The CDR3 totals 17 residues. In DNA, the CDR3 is TGCGCCAGCAGCGAGGGACTAGCGGGTCTCCTCACAGATACGCAGTATTTT. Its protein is CASSEGLAGLLTDTQYF.

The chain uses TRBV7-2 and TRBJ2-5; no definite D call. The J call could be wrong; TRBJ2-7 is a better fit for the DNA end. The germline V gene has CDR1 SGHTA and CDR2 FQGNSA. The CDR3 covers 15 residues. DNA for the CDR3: TGTGCCAGCAGCTTATCAGGTCAGGTTTCCTACGAGCAGTACTTC. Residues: CASSLSGQVSYEQYF.

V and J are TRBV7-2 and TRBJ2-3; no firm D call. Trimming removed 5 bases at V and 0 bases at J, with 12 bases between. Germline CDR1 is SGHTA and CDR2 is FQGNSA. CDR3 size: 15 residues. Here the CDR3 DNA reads TGTGCCAGCAGCGAACCCGGGTCGAGCACAGATACGCAGTATTTT. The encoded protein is CASSEPGSSTDTQYF.

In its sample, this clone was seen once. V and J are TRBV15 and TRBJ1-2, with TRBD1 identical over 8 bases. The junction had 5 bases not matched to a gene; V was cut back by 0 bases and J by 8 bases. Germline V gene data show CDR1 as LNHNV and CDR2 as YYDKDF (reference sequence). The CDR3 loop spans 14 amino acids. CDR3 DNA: TGTGCCACCAGCAGAGACTACAGGGGGGACGGCTACACCTTC. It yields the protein CATSRDYRGDGYTF.

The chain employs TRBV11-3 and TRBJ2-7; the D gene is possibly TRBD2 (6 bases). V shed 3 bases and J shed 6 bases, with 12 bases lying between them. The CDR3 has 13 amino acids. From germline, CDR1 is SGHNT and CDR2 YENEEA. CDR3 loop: CASSFSGSLEQYF. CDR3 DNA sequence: TGTGCCAGCAGCTTCTCCGGGAGCCTCGAGCAGTACTTC. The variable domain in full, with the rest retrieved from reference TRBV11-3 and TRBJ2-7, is EAGVVQSPRYKIIEKKQPVAFWCNPISGHNTLYWYLQNLGQGPELLIRYENEEAVDDSQLPKDRFSAERLKGVDSTLKIQPAELGDSAVYLCASSFSGSLEQYFGPGTRLTVT.

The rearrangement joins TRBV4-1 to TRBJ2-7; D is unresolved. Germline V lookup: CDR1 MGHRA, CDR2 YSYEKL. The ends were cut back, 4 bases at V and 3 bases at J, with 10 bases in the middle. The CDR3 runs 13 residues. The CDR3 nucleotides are TGCGCCAGCAGCCTAGACCTTATCTACGAGCAGTACTTC. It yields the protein CASSLDLIYEQYF.

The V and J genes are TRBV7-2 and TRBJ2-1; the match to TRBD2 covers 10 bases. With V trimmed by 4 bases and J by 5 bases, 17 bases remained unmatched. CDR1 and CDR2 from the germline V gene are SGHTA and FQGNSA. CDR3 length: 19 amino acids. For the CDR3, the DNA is TGTGCCAGCAGCTCCATCCCCCTAAGGATCCTAGCGGGGGACAATGAGCAGTTCTTC. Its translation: CASSSIPLRILAGDNEQFF.

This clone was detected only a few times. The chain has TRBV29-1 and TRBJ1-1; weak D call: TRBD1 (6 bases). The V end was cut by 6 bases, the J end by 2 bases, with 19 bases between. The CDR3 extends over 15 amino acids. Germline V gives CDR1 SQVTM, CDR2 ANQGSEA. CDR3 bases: TGCAGCGTCCAACGAGCGGGGGCATTAAACACTGAAGCTTTCTTT. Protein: CSVQRAGALNTEAFF.

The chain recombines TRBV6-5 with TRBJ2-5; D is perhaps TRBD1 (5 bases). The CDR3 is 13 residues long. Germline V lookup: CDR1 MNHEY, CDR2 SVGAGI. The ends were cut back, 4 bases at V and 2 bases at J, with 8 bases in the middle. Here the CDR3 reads CASSWGRQETQYF. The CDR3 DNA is TGTGCCAGCAGTTGGGGCAGGCAAGAGACCCAGTACTTC.

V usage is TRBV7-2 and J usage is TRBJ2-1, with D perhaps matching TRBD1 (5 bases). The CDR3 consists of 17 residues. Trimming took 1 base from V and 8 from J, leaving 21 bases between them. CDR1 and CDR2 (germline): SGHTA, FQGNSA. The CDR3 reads CASSLVRSKGLDDEQFF. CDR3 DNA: TGTGCCAGCAGCTTAGTGCGGTCCAAGGGGCTAGACGATGAGCAGTTCTTC.

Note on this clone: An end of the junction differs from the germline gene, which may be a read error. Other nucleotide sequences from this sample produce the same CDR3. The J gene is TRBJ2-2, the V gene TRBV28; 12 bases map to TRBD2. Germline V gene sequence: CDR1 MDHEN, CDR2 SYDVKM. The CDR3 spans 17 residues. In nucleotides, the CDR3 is TGTGCCAGCAGCCTCGGACTAGCGGGAACGAACACCGGGGAGCTGTTCTTT. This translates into CASSLGLAGTNTGELFF.

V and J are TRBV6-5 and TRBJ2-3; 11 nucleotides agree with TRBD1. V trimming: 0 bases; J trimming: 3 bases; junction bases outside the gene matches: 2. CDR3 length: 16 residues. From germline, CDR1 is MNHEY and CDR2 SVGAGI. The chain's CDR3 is CASSYSDRGQTDTQYF. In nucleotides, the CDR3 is TGTGCCAGCAGTTACTCGGACAGGGGGCAGACAGATACGCAGTATTTT.

This chain's CDR3 is CASSPGWGRSTDTQYF. CDR3 DNA: TGTGCCAGCAGTCCCGGCTGGGGCCGAAGCACAGATACGCAGTATTTT. The chain joins TRBV27 to TRBJ2-3; maybe TRBD1 (5 bases). The CDR3 is 16 residues long. Trimming removed 5 bases from V and 0 bases from J, with 15 bases in between. From germline, CDR1 is MNHEY and CDR2 SMNVEV (reference sequence).